This T cell receptor (beta chain) appears in the sequencing data of a study of immune characterization of retroperitoneal liposarcoma. The CDR3 has 18 amino acids. The J segment lost 11 bases and the V segment lost 1 base, leaving 19 bases of the junction unmatched. By share, this clonotype counts as medium-sized. A much larger clone is a single base away; this may be a read error. TCRdb processed the PCR reads anew with MiXCR; each CDR3 protein has one entry. The sample has a few thousand distinct CDR3 sequences, about 25% seen once. The rearrangement joins TRBV12-3 or TRBV12-4 to TRBJ2-5; 10 bases line up with TRBD2. The TCR comes from a female donor with retroperitoneal liposarcoma. The sequencing sample was made of tumor tissue. CDR3 in amino acids: CASSLGPLAGVSPNEQYF. In nucleotides, the CDR3 is TGTGCCAGCAGTTTAGGGCCCCTAGCGGGAGTGTCCCCCAATGAGCAGTACTTC.